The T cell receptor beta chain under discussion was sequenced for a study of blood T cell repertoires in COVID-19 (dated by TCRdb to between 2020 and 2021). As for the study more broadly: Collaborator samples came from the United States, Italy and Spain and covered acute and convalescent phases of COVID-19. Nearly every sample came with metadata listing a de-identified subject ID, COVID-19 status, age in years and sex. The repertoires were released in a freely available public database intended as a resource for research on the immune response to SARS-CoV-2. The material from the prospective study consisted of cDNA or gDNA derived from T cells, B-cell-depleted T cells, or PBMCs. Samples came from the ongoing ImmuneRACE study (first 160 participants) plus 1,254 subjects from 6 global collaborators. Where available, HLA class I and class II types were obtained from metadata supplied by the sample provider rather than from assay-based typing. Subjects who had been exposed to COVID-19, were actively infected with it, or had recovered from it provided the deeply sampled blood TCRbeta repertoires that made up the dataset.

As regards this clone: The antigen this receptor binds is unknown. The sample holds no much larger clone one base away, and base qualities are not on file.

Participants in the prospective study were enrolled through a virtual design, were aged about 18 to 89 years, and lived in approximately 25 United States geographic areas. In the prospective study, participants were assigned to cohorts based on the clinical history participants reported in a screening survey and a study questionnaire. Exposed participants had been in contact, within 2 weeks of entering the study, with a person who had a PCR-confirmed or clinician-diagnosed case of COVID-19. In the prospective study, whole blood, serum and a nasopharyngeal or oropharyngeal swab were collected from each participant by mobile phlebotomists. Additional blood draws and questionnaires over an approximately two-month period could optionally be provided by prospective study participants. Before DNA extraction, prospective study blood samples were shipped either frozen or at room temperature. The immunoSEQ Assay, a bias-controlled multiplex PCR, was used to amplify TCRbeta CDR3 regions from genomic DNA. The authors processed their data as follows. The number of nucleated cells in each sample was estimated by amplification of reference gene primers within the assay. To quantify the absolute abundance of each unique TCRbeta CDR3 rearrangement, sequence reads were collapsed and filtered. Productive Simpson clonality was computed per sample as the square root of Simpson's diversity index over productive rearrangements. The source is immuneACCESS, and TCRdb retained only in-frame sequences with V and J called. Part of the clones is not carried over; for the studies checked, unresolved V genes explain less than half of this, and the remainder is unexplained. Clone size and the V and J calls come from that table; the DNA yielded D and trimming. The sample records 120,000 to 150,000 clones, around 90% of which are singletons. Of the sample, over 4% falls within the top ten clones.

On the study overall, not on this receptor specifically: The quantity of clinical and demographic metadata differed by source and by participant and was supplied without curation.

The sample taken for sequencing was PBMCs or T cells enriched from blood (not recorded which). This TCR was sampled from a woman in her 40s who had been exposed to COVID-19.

The CDR3 protein sequence reads: CASTFGVSGGADEQFF. The sequenced DNA is TGTGCCAGTACCTTCGGGGTTAGCGGAGGGGCCGATGAGCAGTTCTTC. This chain is built from TRBV19 and TRBJ2-1; the D region possibly corresponds to TRBD2 (6 bases align). Including the terminal cysteine and phenylalanine, the CDR3 comprises 16 residues. The retained sequence is limited to the CDR3, 48 bases, with the frame set at the first base. The V and J ends are trimmed by 7 bases and 8 bases, leaving 24 bases between them. Per the germline V gene (reference sequence), LNHDA is the CDR1 and SQIVND is the CDR2.